A selection of T cell receptor beta chains follows, all from one sample in a study of blood T cell repertoires in COVID-19. This table comes from immunoSEQ multiplex PCR, and its TCRdb copy is limited to in-frame clones, with some not included. The sample lists a few hundred thousand clones, 80% to 85% seen once, with more than 15% in the top ten. Sequenced material: peripheral blood. These TCRs come from a person aged 70 to 85 with COVID-19, enrolled during active disease. CDR3s include the opening cysteine and the closing phenylalanine or tryptophan. D genes are given only for firm matches. Clone size is given for some rows only: seen once, a few or many times, or a class if the clone is expanded.

j_gene | v_gene | abundance | len | d_gene | CDR3nt | CDR3aa
TRBJ1-2 | TRBV2 | NA | 14 | TRBD1 | TGTGCCAGCAGGAAGGGGGACAGGTACTATGGCTACACCTTC | CASRKGDRYYGYTF
TRBJ2-3 | TRBV9 | NA | 15 | TRBD2 | TGTGCCAGCAGCCAGGGGACTAGCGGGGGGGATACGCAGTATTTT | CASSQGTSGGDTQYF
TRBJ1-2 | TRBV3-1/TRBV3-2 | NA | 15 | TRBD1 | TGTGCCAGCAGCATCCGCGAGGGACAGGGGAAAGGATACACCTTC | CASSIREGQGKGYTF
TRBJ2-7 | TRBV6-5 | NA | 14 | TRBD1 | TGTGCCAGCGCCAAACAGGGGGCGGTTTACGAGCAGTACTTC | CASAKQGAVYEQYF
TRBJ2-7 | TRBV28 | NA | 17 | NA | TGTGCCAGCAGTCCCTCAGGTTCCGTTCATCTCTCCTACGAGCAGTACTTC | CASSPSGSVHLSYEQYF
TRBJ1-6 | TRBV2 | NA | 14 | NA | TGTGCCAGCAGTACAGGGTTTAAAGAGTCACCCCTCCACTTT | CASSTGFKESPLHF
TRBJ1-1 | TRBV5-5 | NA | 12 | NA | TGTGCCAGCAGCCTAAGGGGCGCTGAAGCTTTCTTT | CASSLRGAEAFF
TRBJ2-3 | TRBV3-1/TRBV3-2 | NA | 15 | NA | TGTGCCAGCAGCCCTCCGGGATCTGCCACAGATACGCAGTATTTT | CASSPPGSATDTQYF
TRBJ2-3 | TRBV5-1 | NA | 16 | TRBD2 | TGCGCCAGCAGCCCTGGACTAGCCGCTAGCACAGATACGCAGTATTTT | CASSPGLAASTDTQYF
TRBJ1-2 | TRBV27 | NA | 16 | NA | TGTGCCAGCAGTTTATCGGGAGGGGGGGCGATCTATGGCTACACCTTC | CASSLSGGGAIYGYTF
TRBJ1-2 | TRBV5-1 | NA | 14 | TRBD1 | TGCGCCAGCAGCGTAACAGGGGGCAACTATGGCTACACCTTC | CASSVTGGNYGYTF
TRBJ2-2 | TRBV13 | NA | 17 | TRBD2 | TGTGCCAGCAGCCCTAACAGCGGGGGGCCAAACACCGGGGAGCTGTTTTTT | CASSPNSGGPNTGELFF
TRBJ1-3 | TRBV5-4 | NA | 15 | NA | TGTGCCAGCAGCTTGAGTCAGGGTTCTGGAAACACCATATATTTT | CASSLSQGSGNTIYF
TRBJ2-5 | TRBV5-5 | NA | 16 | NA | TGTGCCAGCAGCTTGGGATTAGCGGTGACCCAAGAGACCCAGTACTTC | CASSLGLAVTQETQYF
TRBJ1-1 | TRBV28 | NA | 13 | NA | TGTGCCAGCAGTCCCGCGGGGAAGGGAAAAGCTTTCTTT | CASSPAGKGKAFF
TRBJ1-5 | TRBV7-2 | NA | 13 | TRBD1 | TGTGCCAGCAGCCGAGACAGGGTTCAGCCCCAGCATTTT | CASSRDRVQPQHF
TRBJ2-1 | TRBV21-1 | NA | 13 | NA | TGTGCCAGCAGCGAACTTGTTCTAGCGGAGCAGTTCTTC | CASSELVLAEQFF
TRBJ1-2 | TRBV28 | NA | 14 | NA | TGTGCCAGCAGTTTTGGGGGCGGAGGCTATGGCTACACCTTC | CASSFGGGGYGYTF
TRBJ2-5 | TRBV2 | NA | 15 | TRBD1 | TGTGCCAGCAGGCGGACAGGGTTTCAACTAGAGACCCAGTACTTC | CASRRTGFQLETQYF
TRBJ1-4 | TRBV18 | NA | 15 | TRBD1 | TGTGCCAGCTCACTCTCGACAGGGAAGAATGAAAAACTGTTTTTT | CASSLSTGKNEKLFF
TRBJ1-6 | TRBV11-1 | few | 14 | NA | TGTGCCAGCAGCTACGGACAGCTAGATTCACCCCTCCACTTT | CASSYGQLDSPLHF
TRBJ1-2 | TRBV7-9 | NA | 13 | NA | TGTGCCAGCAGCTTGGCCAGGTCTAATGGCTACACCTTC | CASSLARSNGYTF
TRBJ2-3 | TRBV4-2 | NA | 16 | NA | TGTGCCAGCAGCCAAGATGGGGCGGGGGCCACAGATACGCAGTATTTT | CASSQDGAGATDTQYF
TRBJ1-5 | TRBV18 | NA | 15 | TRBD1 | TGTGCCAGCTCACCCGTTTCCCAGGGGGATCAGCCCCAGCATTTT | CASSPVSQGDQPQHF
TRBJ1-2 | TRBV7-2 | few | 13 | TRBD1 | TGTGCCAGCAGCACCGGGACAGGATATGGCTACACCTTC | CASSTGTGYGYTF
TRBJ1-3 | TRBV12-3/TRBV12-4 | NA | 13 | NA | TGTGCCAGCAGTAATCGGGCTGGAAACACCATATATTTT | CASSNRAGNTIYF
TRBJ2-3 | TRBV3-1/TRBV3-2 | NA | 16 | TRBD2 | TGTGCCAGCAGCCAAGAACGCGGGGGGCCCACAGATACGCAGTATTTT | CASSQERGGPTDTQYF
TRBJ2-5 | TRBV19 | NA | 15 | TRBD2 | TGTGCCAGTAGCCCCCCTAGCGGATCGCAAGAGACCCAGTACTTC | CASSPPSGSQETQYF
TRBJ2-7 | TRBV3-1/TRBV3-2 | NA | 13 | NA | TGTGCCAGCAGCCTTGGTGGGGCAGAGGTCGGGTACTTC | CASSLGGAEVGYF
TRBJ1-1 | TRBV6-5 | NA | 13 | NA | TGTGCCAGCAGTTACTCTATCGACAGGGAAGCTTTCTTT | CASSYSIDREAFF
TRBJ1-5 | TRBV27 | NA | 17 | NA | TGTGCCAGCAGTTTAAACGGGAGAGGGAGAGGCAATCAGCCCCAGCATTTT | CASSLNGRGRGNQPQHF
TRBJ2-1 | TRBV15 | NA | 15 | TRBD1 | TGTGCCACCAGCAGAGGAGGACAGGGCTATGGTGAGCAGTTCTTC | CATSRGGQGYGEQFF
TRBJ2-7 | TRBV7-9 | NA | 17 | TRBD2 | TGTGCCAGCAGCTTAAGTCATCTCCTCCGGGGGGGTGCCGAGCAGTACTTC | CASSLSHLLRGGAEQYF
TRBJ1-6 | TRBV6-5 | NA | 13 | NA | TGTGCCAGCAGTCAACAGGTTAATTCACCCCTCCACTTT | CASSQQVNSPLHF
TRBJ1-5 | TRBV15 | NA | 17 | TRBD1 | TGTGCCACCAGCAGAGTGGGACAGGGGACAAATTATCAGCCCCAGCATTTT | CATSRVGQGTNYQPQHF
TRBJ2-7 | TRBV5-1 | once | 14 | TRBD1 | TGCGCCAGCAGCTTCACAGGGGAGAGGGGGGAGCAGTACTTC | CASSFTGERGEQYF
TRBJ2-1 | TRBV7-6 | NA | 13 | NA | TGTGCCAGCAGCTTCTTGTCGGTCGATGAGCAGTTCTTC | CASSFLSVDEQFF
TRBJ1-1 | TRBV7-3 | NA | 13 | NA | TGTGCCAGCAGCTTAATCTGGAACACTGAAGCTTTCTTT | CASSLIWNTEAFF
TRBJ1-1 | TRBV24-1 | NA | 18 | NA | TGTGCCACCAGTGATTTATACTTCTACTACAAGTCAGACACTGAAGCTTTCTTT | CATSDLYFYYKSDTEAFF
TRBJ2-7 | TRBV30 | NA | 13 | TRBD2 | TGTGCCTGGGGACTAGCGGGAGGCTACGAGCAGTACTTC | CAWGLAGGYEQYF
TRBJ1-3 | TRBV24-1 | NA | 15 | NA | TGTGCCACCAGTGAAGGGGGAAGCCGTGGAAACACCATATATTTT | CATSEGGSRGNTIYF
TRBJ1-4 | TRBV14 | once | 16 | NA | TGTGCCAGCAGCCAAGATGCTGGGACATCCCATGAAAAACTGTTTTTT | CASSQDAGTSHEKLFF
TRBJ2-1 | TRBV24-1 | once | 18 | TRBD2 | TGTGCCACCAGTGATTTCCCAGCGGGAGTAAGGGGCTCCAATGAGCAGTTCTTC | CATSDFPAGVRGSNEQFF
TRBJ1-1 | TRBV30 | NA | 13 | NA | TGTGCCTGGAGTGTAACGGTGAACACTGAAGCTTTCTTT | CAWSVTVNTEAFF
TRBJ2-7 | TRBV9 | NA | 15 | NA | TGTGCCAGCAGCGTAGGAACGGGGGTTACCTACGAGCAGTACTTC | CASSVGTGVTYEQYF
TRBJ1-6 | TRBV28 | NA | 17 | NA | TGTGCCAGCACTTTTCTGGGGGCGGGGGGTTCTAGTTCACCCCTCCACTTT | CASTFLGAGGSSSPLHF
TRBJ2-3 | TRBV5-1 | once | 17 | TRBD2 | TGCGCCAGCAGCCTCACGACTAGCGGGGGGGCCTCAGATACGCAGTATTTT | CASSLTTSGGASDTQYF
TRBJ1-1 | TRBV11-1 | NA | 13 | NA | TGTGCCAGCAGCTTAATGGAGAGCACTGAAGCTTTCTTT | CASSLMESTEAFF
TRBJ2-7 | TRBV7-9 | NA | 12 | TRBD2 | TGTGCCAGCAGCCCGGGGGGCTACGAGCAGTACTTC | CASSPGGYEQYF
TRBJ1-1 | TRBV6-5 | NA | 13 | TRBD1 | TGTGCCAGCAGTACAGGGGGCCGCACTGAAGCTTTCTTT | CASSTGGRTEAFF
TRBJ1-5 | TRBV28 | NA | 14 | NA | TGTGCCAGCAGTCCCGACACCTACAATCAGCCCCAGCATTTT | CASSPDTYNQPQHF
TRBJ1-4 | TRBV19 | NA | 12 | NA | TGTGCCAGTAGTATCGGGGTGGAAAAACTGTTTTTT | CASSIGVEKLFF
TRBJ2-7 | TRBV11-2 | NA | 17 | TRBD2 | TGTGCCAGCAGCTTAGTAGCGGGAGGGCGGTATTCGTACGAGCAGTACTTC | CASSLVAGGRYSYEQYF
TRBJ2-1 | TRBV7-2 | NA | 16 | TRBD1 | TGTGCCAGCAGCACCGGGACAGGGGGCTTAAAGTATGAGCAGTTCTTC | CASSTGTGGLKYEQFF